This T cell receptor beta chain was sequenced for a study of blood T cell repertoires in COVID-19. Overall study context: Samples taken during acute and convalescent COVID-19 were collected in the United States, Italy and Spain.

Profiled with immunoSEQ multiplex PCR; TCRdb holds only in-frame clones, not every one. This sample yields roughly 60,000 clones, of which almost 85% are seen a single time; about 16% belongs to the top ten. Germline assignment: CDR1 SGHNT and CDR2 YENEEA. There are 17 residues in the CDR3. Trimming shortened V by 0 bases and J by 3 bases, and 16 bases separated the two germline ends. Input material: peripheral blood. The TCR sequence derives from a man aged 55 to 70 with COVID-19, enrolled during active disease. This chain uses TRBV11-3 with TRBJ2-3; the D gene is possibly TRBD1 (5 bases). The CDR3 spells CASSLEYRPLRTDTQYF. CDR3 bases: TGTGCCAGCAGCTTAGAGTACAGGCCGCTGCGTACAGATACGCAGTATTTT.